The 20 T cell receptor beta chains listed next were all sequenced from one sample in a study of blood T cells in healthy people across ages. Alongside a J-beta primer mix, a sample-barcoded 5' primer served in a second PCR lasting about 6 to 11 cycles. In TCRdb, the 5' RACE reads were re-called with MiXCR into one record per CDR3 protein. The repertoire includes roughly 1,100,000 distinct CDR3 sequences, roughly a quarter of them detected once, and approximately 0.75% sits in the top ten. The sample was also reused in another study, on T cells of mothers and their children.

Sequencing input: blood. Every receptor here comes from a girl aged 2-10 years in good health.

This clonotype was counted a few times. The CDR3 DNA reads as TGTGCCAGCTCGCCATTTGGGGCTGAGAACACTGAAGCTTTCTTT. The encoded protein is CASSPFGAENTEAFF. The chain has TRBV18 and TRBJ1-1, with D maybe TRBD1 (5 bases). The CDR3 contains 15 residues. V was clipped by 6 bases and J by 1 base, with 15 bases between them. Germline loops: CDR1 KGHSH, CDR2 LQKENI.

The chain employs TRBV7-2 and TRBJ2-7; D ambiguous. With 2 bases removed from V and 9 bases from J, the gap between germline ends came to 17 bases. Germline values: CDR1 SGHTA, CDR2 FQGNSA. The CDR3 covers 14 residues. The DNA of the CDR3 is TGTGCCAGCAGCTTATTTTTTTTGTCGGAGCCGCAGTACTTC. Amino acids: CASSLFFLSEPQYF.

The chain has TRBV29-1 and TRBJ2-7; unclear D gene. The CDR3 runs to 14 residues. Germline CDR1 reads SQVTM; CDR2 reads ANQGSEA. The V gene lost 0 bases and the J gene lost 2 bases, with 11 bases spanning the gap. CDR3 in DNA: TGCAGCGTTGAAGATCCGGCCGGACCCTACGAGCAGTACTTC. Protein product: CSVEDPAGPYEQYF.

This clonotype turned up a few times. The chain employs TRBV6-2 or TRBV6-3 and TRBJ2-7; 11 bases agree with TRBD2. The CDR3 has 17 residues. The germline V gene has CDR1 MNHEY and CDR2 SVGEGT. V was pared by 4 bases and J by 2 bases, with 10 bases of the junction left unmatched. The CDR3: CASSSLAGGLYAYEQYF. For the CDR3, the DNA is TGTGCCAGCAGTTCGCTAGCGGGGGGACTCTACGCCTACGAGCAGTACTTC.

The gene calls are TRBV28 and TRBJ1-2; D not resolved. Germline V CDR1 and CDR2: MDHEN, SYDVKM. The V end lost 4 bases, the J end lost 6 bases, and 15 bases lay between the germline ends. CDR3 length: 14 amino acids. CDR3 region: CASSSAGLTNGYTF. In DNA, the CDR3 is TGTGCCAGCAGTTCCGCCGGCCTAACTAATGGCTACACCTTC.

The chain uses TRBV11-3 and TRBJ2-7; 8 nucleotides align to TRBD1. Germline assignment: CDR1 SGHNT and CDR2 YENEEA. The V segment lost 0 bases and the J segment 0 bases; nucleotides outside the gene matches: 4. CDR3 length equals 16 residues. The CDR3 sequence is CASSLDRQGSSYEQYF. CDR3 DNA: TGTGCCAGCAGCTTAGACCGACAGGGGAGCTCCTACGAGCAGTACTTC.

This clonotype was counted a few times. V and J are TRBV10-3 and TRBJ2-1; TRBD1 agrees at 8 bases. The CDR3 runs 16 residues. Looked up from germline, CDR1 is ENHRY and CDR2 is SYGVKD. V gave up 8 bases and J gave up 0 bases; unmatched junction bases: 9. The CDR3 DNA is TGTGCCATCGGGGAAGATGGACAGGGCTCCTACAATGAGCAGTTCTTC. Residues: CAIGEDGQGSYNEQFF.

The rearrangement links TRBV7-2 to TRBJ1-1, with D possibly being TRBD1 (5 bases). There are 16 residues in the CDR3. Germline lookup yields CDR1 SGHTA and CDR2 FQGNSA. V lost 5 bases and J lost 1, with 17 bases in between. CDR3 amino acids: CASSNRWGGSNTEAFF. DNA for the CDR3: TGTGCCAGCAGCAATCGATGGGGGGGATCGAACACTGAAGCTTTCTTT.

The chain recombines TRBV4-1 with TRBJ2-5; D is unresolved. V lost 4 bases and J lost 5, with 20 bases in between. CDR3 size: 16 residues. The germline gives CDR1 MGHRA, CDR2 YSYEKL. This chain's CDR3 is CASSPTHPDDWETQYF. Written as DNA, the CDR3 is TGCGCCAGCAGCCCTACCCATCCCGACGACTGGGAGACCCAGTACTTC.

J is TRBJ2-1 and V is TRBV12-3 or TRBV12-4; D perhaps matches TRBD2 (5 bases). TRBJ2-5 explains the end of the DNA better; the J call may be wrong. The length of the CDR3 is 16 residues. CDR3 nucleotides: TGTGCCAGCAGCCTGGACTCGAATGCGCCCGGGGAGACCCAGTACTTC. As protein: CASSLDSNAPGETQYF.

This clonotype appeared a few times. V is TRBV12-3 or TRBV12-4 and J is TRBJ2-7; 9 nucleotides align to TRBD1. The CDR3 length is 13 residues. With 8 bases clipped from V and 5 bases from J, the junction kept 7 bases outside the gene matches. CDR3 nucleotides: TGTGCCAGCTGGGGAGGACAGGGGAACGAGCAGTACTTC. This translates into CASWGGQGNEQYF.

This clonotype turned up a few times. The V gene is TRBV20-1, the J gene TRBJ2-7; 7 nucleotides agree with TRBD2. V lost 0 bases and J lost 2; bases outside the gene matches: 7. CDR1 and CDR2 from the germline V gene are DFQATT and SNEGSKA (reference sequence). The CDR3 totals 15 residues. CDR3 sequence (DNA): TGCAGTGCTAGAGATTTGCGGGGGTCGGCCTACGAGCAGTACTTC. Translating it yields CSARDLRGSAYEQYF.

A word on this clonotype: A junction boundary mismatches the germline segment, possibly from a read error. The V call is TRBV6-1, the J call TRBJ1-2, with D uncertain. The CDR3 contains 14 residues. Per the germline V gene, CDR1 is MNHNS and CDR2 is SASEGT. In DNA, the CDR3 is TGTGCCTGCAGTGAAGCGGATCAGTACTATGGCTACACCTTC. This encodes CACSEADQYYGYTF.

The V call is TRBV6-1, the J call TRBJ2-5; 8 bases are shared with TRBD2. The CDR3 extends over 15 amino acids. Germline V gene data show CDR1 as MNHNS and CDR2 as SASEGT. With V trimmed by 3 bases and J by 4 bases, 7 bases remained unmatched. The DNA for the CDR3 is TGTGCCAGCAGTGACGCGGGAGGACGGGCAGAGACCCAGTACTTC. This gives the protein CASSDAGGRAETQYF.

V usage is TRBV12-3 or TRBV12-4 and J usage is TRBJ2-2; 7 positions agree with TRBD1. Trimming removed 4 bases from V and 7 bases from J; junction bases left unmatched: 9. The CDR3 runs to 15 residues. The CDR3 reads CASSSQGWDSGELFF. Here the CDR3 DNA reads TGTGCCAGCAGTTCCCAGGGGTGGGACAGCGGGGAGCTGTTTTTT.

The genes are TRBV20-1 and TRBJ2-3, with D unresolved. The CDR3 extends over 15 amino acids. V dropped 0 bases and J dropped 3 bases, with 13 bases sitting between them. The germline V gene has CDR1 DFQATT and CDR2 SNEGSKA (reference sequence). The CDR3 reads CSARDRVFRTDTQYF. The CDR3 region has the DNA TGCAGTGCTAGAGATAGGGTTTTCAGAACAGATACGCAGTATTTT.

The chain employs TRBV6-1 and TRBJ2-1; TRBD1 is a possible D gene (5 bases). V gave up 7 bases and J gave up 3 bases, with 13 bases separating them. Germline CDR1 reads MNHNS; CDR2 reads SASEGT. This CDR3 comprises 14 residues. For the CDR3, the DNA is TGTGCCAGCACCTTGGGTAGGGGCTACAATGAGCAGTTCTTC. Residues: CASTLGRGYNEQFF.

A few counts support this clonotype. This rearrangement joins TRBV27 to TRBJ1-1; D possibly corresponds to TRBD1 (5 bases). CDR3 length: 13 residues. Looked up from germline, CDR1 is MNHEY and CDR2 is SMNVEV (reference sequence). V lost 10 bases to trimming and J lost 8 bases, with 20 bases between them. The CDR3 region is CATARLGDPEAFF. As DNA, the CDR3 is TGTGCCACCGCGCGGCTAGGGGACCCCGAAGCTTTCTTT.

This clonotype was counted between two and nine times. The chain has TRBV29-1 and TRBJ2-5; D call uncertain. The germline gives CDR1 SQVTM, CDR2 ANQGSEA. The CDR3 contains 13 residues. V lost 4 bases to trimming and J lost 2 bases, with 11 bases between them. Here the CDR3 DNA reads TGCAGCGTTGTCGGGTTTTTGCAAGAGACCCAGTACTTC. This encodes CSVVGFLQETQYF.

V is TRBV5-5 and J is TRBJ2-7; the D gene is possibly TRBD2 (7 bases). CDR1 and CDR2 (germline): SGHKS, YYEKEE (reference sequence). This CDR3 has 15 residues. Between the trimmed V and J ends, which lost 0 bases and 4 bases, there was a span of 14 bases. The CDR3 region is CASSLVGGGGYEQYF. CDR3 in DNA: TGTGCCAGCAGCTTGGTGGGAGGGGGGGGATACGAGCAGTACTTC.